Listed here are 28 T cell receptor beta chains from one sample, sequenced in a study of blood T cells in healthy people across ages. For the second PCR, which ran for about 7 to 12 cycles, a sample-barcoded 5' primer and a J-beta primer mix were used. MiXCR, applied by TCRdb to the 5' RACE reads, yields one record per CDR3 protein. Of 1,800,000 or so distinct CDR3 sequences in the sample, 39% were seen once. The sample taken for sequencing was blood. The source of these receptors is a human donor in good health.

The chain has TRBV12-3 or TRBV12-4 and TRBJ2-1; D might be TRBD2 (5 bases). CDR3 size: 15 residues. Trimming stripped 6 bases from V and 0 bases from J, with 12 bases between. Here the CDR3 reads CASRPPGSSYNEQFF. The CDR3 nucleotides read TGTGCCAGCAGGCCCCCGGGGAGCTCCTACAATGAGCAGTTCTTC.

The chain combines TRBV7-8 with TRBJ2-7, with 7 positions matching TRBD2. The germline CDR1 and CDR2 sequences are SGHVS and FQNEAQ. V lost 5 bases and J lost 3; bases outside the gene matches: 10. This CDR3 spans 15 amino acids. This CDR3 reads CASSQRRDYIYEQYF. The DNA for the CDR3 is TGTGCCAGCAGCCAGAGACGGGACTATATCTACGAGCAGTACTTC.

This clonotype was seen a few times. The V gene is TRBV20-1, the J gene TRBJ1-2; 8 positions agree with TRBD1. Losses at the gene ends were 3 bases for V and 8 bases for J; bases not matched to a gene: 14. The length of the CDR3 is 15 residues. The germline CDR1 and CDR2 sequences are DFQATT and SNEGSKA (reference sequence). This chain's CDR3 is CSARWGRDRTNGYTF. Here the CDR3 DNA reads TGCAGTGCTAGGTGGGGTAGGGACAGGACGAACGGCTACACCTTC.

In its sample, this clonotype was seen a few times. The chain combines TRBV7-9 with TRBJ2-1; 10 nucleotides agree with TRBD2. Trimming removed 2 bases from V and 6 bases from J; junction bases left unmatched: 7. This CDR3 is 16 amino acids long. Germline V gene sequence: CDR1 SEHNR, CDR2 FQNEAQ (reference sequence). The CDR3 nucleotides read TGTGCCAGCAGCTTACCAGCGGGGGGGCCAGGCAATGAGCAGTTCTTC. This sequence encodes CASSLPAGGPGNEQFF.

The chain carries TRBV29-1 and TRBJ1-4; a possible D gene is TRBD1 (6 bases). CDR3 length: 15 residues. The germline gives CDR1 SQVTM, CDR2 ANQGSEA. V was shortened by 4 bases and J by 0 bases, with 12 bases between the two germline ends. This CDR3 reads CSVGSSGATNEKLFF. CDR3 DNA sequence: TGCAGCGTTGGGTCGTCAGGGGCAACTAATGAAAAACTGTTTTTT.

The chain combines TRBV12-3 or TRBV12-4 with TRBJ1-4; D ambiguous. V lost 5 bases and J 10 bases, leaving 11 bases between the germline ends. The CDR3 loop spans 12 amino acids. CDR3 DNA: TGTGCCAGCAGTCGCGAGGGTGGAAAACTGTTTTTT. The encoded protein is CASSREGGKLFF.

This chain links TRBV6-2 or TRBV6-3 with TRBJ1-1; D unresolved. The V gene's germline CDR1 is MNHEY and CDR2 SVGEGT. The CDR3 has 12 residues. V lost 7 bases to trimming and J lost 4 bases, with 10 bases between them. The CDR3 bases are TGTGCCAGCAAGCAGGAAATCACTGAAGCTTTCTTT. This gives the protein CASKQEITEAFF.

This chain links TRBV7-2 with TRBJ2-5, with D perhaps matching TRBD2 (6 bases). Germline CDR1 SGHTA, CDR2 FQGNSA. Between the trimmed V and J ends, which lost 6 bases and 11 bases, there was a span of 13 bases. This CDR3 is built from 11 residues. This chain's CDR3 is CASRLEGGQYF. The CDR3 DNA follows: TGTGCCAGCAGATTGGAGGGTGGGCAGTACTTC.

The sample holds one count of this clonotype. The J gene is TRBJ2-1, the V gene TRBV6-8; TRBD2 matches at 8 bases. Germline trimming cut 0 bases from V and 2 bases from J; bases unmatched to any gene: 6. The germline CDR1 and CDR2 sequences are MNHGY and SAAAGT. The length of the CDR3 is 17 residues. CDR3 nucleotides: TGTGCCAGCAGTTACTCGCTATTAGCGGGGACCTACAATGAGCAGTTCTTC. It yields the protein CASSYSLLAGTYNEQFF.

The gene calls are TRBV12-3 or TRBV12-4 and TRBJ2-3; TRBD1 aligns across 8 bases. V was pared by 2 bases and J by 2 bases, with 6 bases of the junction left unmatched. CDR3 length: 16 residues. The CDR3, as DNA: TGTGCCAGCAGTTTATTAGGACAGGGATACACAGATACGCAGTATTTT. As protein: CASSLLGQGYTDTQYF.

V is TRBV6-6 and J is TRBJ2-7, with 7 bases matching TRBD1. CDR3 length equals 16 residues. With V trimmed by 3 bases and J by 0 bases, 8 bases remained unmatched. Germline V gene sequence: CDR1 MNHNY, CDR2 SVGAGI (reference sequence). The CDR3 here is CASSYWDSLISYEQYF. In DNA form, the CDR3 reads TGTGCCAGCAGTTATTGGGACAGCCTTATCTCCTACGAGCAGTACTTC.

This chain joins TRBV20-1 and TRBJ2-3; 7 nucleotides agree with TRBD2. This CDR3 comprises 14 residues. Germline V gene lookup returns CDR1 DFQATT and CDR2 SNEGSKA (reference sequence). The V gene end was trimmed by 6 bases and the J gene end by 6 bases; junction bases not matched to a gene: 12. CDR3 residues: CSAKDPLAWDTQYF. CDR3 coding DNA: TGCAGTGCCAAAGACCCACTAGCGTGGGATACGCAGTATTTT.

This clonotype has a handful of counts. The chain couples TRBV3-1 to TRBJ2-1, with D perhaps TRBD1 (6 bases). This CDR3 comprises 15 residues. The germline V gene has CDR1 LGHDT and CDR2 YNNKEL (reference sequence). Trimming removed 1 base from V and 2 bases from J, with 9 bases in between. This CDR3 reads CASSQGDITYNEQFF. In DNA, the CDR3 is TGTGCCAGCAGCCAAGGGGACATCACCTACAATGAGCAGTTCTTC.

This clonotype was found a few times. This rearrangement joins TRBV9 to TRBJ2-3, with D hard to call. The CDR3 is 15 residues long. V shed 4 bases and J shed 2 bases, with 14 bases lying between them. Germline V lookup: CDR1 SGDLS, CDR2 YYNGEE. The CDR3 loop reads CASSLLGWDTDTQYF. The CDR3 bases are TGTGCCAGCAGCTTGCTAGGGTGGGACACAGATACGCAGTATTTT.

The sample holds a few counts of this clonotype. The chain joins TRBV6-2 or TRBV6-3 to TRBJ2-7; 7 bases map to TRBD2. The germline V gene encodes CDR1 MNHEY and CDR2 SVGEGT. The CDR3 is 14 residues long. V lost 7 bases to trimming and J lost 0 bases; unmatched junction nucleotides: 6. CDR3 DNA sequence: TGTGCCAGCATACCAGCGGGGCGCTCCTACGAGCAGTACTTC. As protein: CASIPAGRSYEQYF.

This clonotype was counted a few times. The rearrangement joins TRBV7-2 to TRBJ2-1; D is perhaps TRBD1 (5 bases). V was trimmed by 2 bases and J by 12 bases, leaving 20 bases between them. There are 15 residues in the CDR3. CDR1 is SGHTA, CDR2 FQGNSA, per germline. As DNA, the CDR3 is TGTGCCAGCAGCTTATTAGGGGTTCTATATTATGGGCAGTTCTTC. Encoded protein: CASSLLGVLYYGQFF.

This chain joins TRBV3-1 and TRBJ2-7, with 8 bases fitting TRBD1. The end of the DNA is better explained by TRBJ2-5, so the J call may be wrong. Germline V CDR1 and CDR2: LGHDT, YNNKEL (reference sequence). The length of the CDR3 is 15 residues. For the CDR3, the DNA is TGTGCCAGCAGCGCAATCAGGGGGCCCAAAGAGACCCAGTACTTC. Protein: CASSAIRGPKETQYF.

The chain employs TRBV7-2 and TRBJ2-1, with D perhaps matching TRBD2 (6 bases). The CDR3 loop spans 14 amino acids. The V gene lost 1 base and the J gene lost 9 bases, with 13 bases spanning the gap. Germline CDR1 SGHTA, CDR2 FQGNSA. CDR3 sequence reads: CASSLGGVGGEQFF. The DNA for the CDR3 is TGTGCCAGCAGCTTAGGGGGGGTCGGGGGTGAGCAGTTCTTC.

The V and J genes are TRBV11-3 and TRBJ2-1; the D is unclear. Germline values: CDR1 SGHNT, CDR2 YENEEA. The CDR3 runs 16 residues. Deletions cut 5 bases from V and 3 bases from J, with 17 bases between. DNA for the CDR3: TGTGCCAGCAGCCTAGGGTTGGGGTTCATCTACAATGAGCAGTTCTTC. Translating it yields CASSLGLGFIYNEQFF.

Of note for this clonotype: An end of the junction does not agree with germline; a read error may underlie this. The rearrangement joins TRBV27 to TRBJ1-2; a possible D gene is TRBD1 (6 bases). Germline V gives CDR1 MNHEY, CDR2 SMNVEV (reference sequence). The CDR3 has 13 residues. CDR3 in DNA: TGTGCCGGCAGCTACACAGGGTTTGGTGGCTACACCTTC. Protein: CAGSYTGFGGYTF.

This clonotype was observed a few times. The chain uses TRBV5-1 and TRBJ2-5; no clear D. The J call may be faulty, since TRBJ2-7 better matches the DNA end. Germline assignment: CDR1 SGHRS and CDR2 YFSETQ. The CDR3 contains 12 residues. CDR3 DNA sequence: TGCGCCAGCAGCTTGGGGTTTGGCGAGCAGTACTTC. Protein: CASSLGFGEQYF.

The chain recombines TRBV19 with TRBJ1-2; D is uncertain. Trimming took off 0 bases at V and 1 base at J, with 3 bases between the two ends. The germline V gene has CDR1 LNHDA and CDR2 SQIVND (reference sequence). The CDR3 is 13 residues long. The CDR3 loop reads CASSIEGNYGYTF. The DNA of the CDR3 is TGTGCCAGTAGTATAGAGGGTAACTATGGCTACACCTTC.

In its sample, this clonotype was seen many times. The chain carries TRBV29-1 and TRBJ2-7; TRBD1 matches 8 bases. V was pared by 6 bases and J by 5 bases, with 3 bases of the junction left unmatched. CDR1 is SQVTM and CDR2 is ANQGSEA in the germline V gene. This CDR3 region has 11 residues. CDR3 loop: CSVGQENEQYF. The CDR3 DNA reads TGCAGCGTGGGACAGGAGAACGAGCAGTACTTC.

This clonotype was seen ten or more times. This rearrangement joins TRBV29-1 to TRBJ1-2; D gene ambiguous. CDR3 length equals 13 residues. The V gene's germline CDR1 is SQVTM and CDR2 ANQGSEA. Trimming took off 3 bases at V and 0 bases at J, with 8 bases between the two ends. Here the CDR3 reads CSVERLANYGYTF. CDR3 nucleotides: TGCAGCGTTGAGAGGTTAGCTAACTATGGCTACACCTTC. The whole variable domain, filled in from reference TRBV29-1 and TRBJ1-2, reads SAVISQKPSRDICQRGTSLTIQCQVDSQVTMMFWYRQQPGQSLTLIATANQGSEATYESGFVIDKFPISRPNLTFSTLTVSNMSPEDSSIYLCSVERLANYGYTFGSGTRLTVV.

V is TRBV4-3 and J is TRBJ1-2; D is unresolved. The CDR3 sequence is 13 residues long. Trimming stripped 0 bases from V and 4 bases from J, with 6 bases between. Germline V gives CDR1 LGHNA, CDR2 YSLEER. The CDR3: CASSQDSVYGYTF. CDR3 nucleotide sequence: TGCGCCAGCAGCCAAGATTCGGTCTATGGCTACACCTTC.

The V gene is TRBV29-1, the J gene TRBJ1-1; a weak D match, TRBD1 (5 bases). CDR3 length: 12 amino acids. In germline, CDR1 is SQVTM, CDR2 ANQGSEA. Between the trimmed V and J ends, which lost 4 bases and 7 bases, there was a span of 13 bases. CDR3 nucleotides: TGCAGCGTTGGGGCAGAGGGGCGTGAAGCTTTCTTT. As protein: CSVGAEGREAFF.

The chain links TRBV15 to TRBJ2-3, with D perhaps TRBD1 (6 bases). This CDR3 has 14 residues. Deletions cut 9 bases from V and 5 bases from J, with 18 bases between. CDR1 and CDR2 (germline): LNHNV, YYDKDF (reference sequence). The CDR3 DNA follows: TGTGCCACGGCGACAGGCCTCCGAAGAGATACGCAGTATTTT. Translating gives CATATGLRRDTQYF.

The CDR3 DNA reads TGTGCCAGCAGTCGTCAGGGATTTACCACAGATACGCAGTATTTT. Encoded protein: CASSRQGFTTDTQYF. The V call is TRBV9, the J call TRBJ2-3, with a possible D match to TRBD1 (5 bases). In germline, CDR1 is SGDLS, CDR2 YYNGEE. CDR3 length equals 15 residues. With 5 bases removed from V and 2 bases from J, the gap between germline ends came to 15 bases. The full variable domain, completed using reference TRBV9 and TRBJ2-3, is DSGVTQTPKHLITATGQRVTLRCSPRSGDLSVYWYQQSLDQGLQFLIQYYNGEERAKGNILERFSAQQFPDLHSELNLSSLELGDSALYFCASSRQGFTTDTQYFGPGTRLTVL.